This entry lists 31 T cell receptor beta chains sequenced from one sample in a study of shared clonotypes between healthy human individuals. The assay was immunoSEQ multiplex PCR, and TCRdb's table has in-frame clones only and misses some. This sample has 2.3 million or so clones, with 93% found just once. Specimen: naive CD4+ T cells from PBMCs. The subset denotes: CD45RA+ positively selected. These receptors all stem from a man aged 18 to 35 in good health. Some clones in this sample may be carry-over from other donors' samples.

The V call is TRBV2, the J call TRBJ1-1; TRBD1 matches 10 bases. The CDR3 loop spans 15 amino acids. Germline V gives CDR1 SNHLY, CDR2 FYNNEI. V shed 10 bases, J shed 5 bases, and the junction held 13 bases outside the gene matches. In nucleotides, the CDR3 is TGTGCCACCATACCGGGACAGGGGTCATATACTGAAGCTTTCTTT. Protein: CATIPGQGSYTEAFF.

This chain's CDR3 is CASSLAGKPPIYEQYF. The CDR3 DNA is TGTGCCAGCAGCTTGGCCGGAAAACCTCCCATATACGAGCAGTACTTC. This chain joins TRBV5-5 and TRBJ2-7; D call uncertain. The CDR3 consists of 16 residues. Germline CDR1 and CDR2: SGHKS and YYEKEE (reference sequence). V lost 0 bases and J 4 bases, leaving 17 bases between the germline ends.

The count of this clone is one. V and J are TRBV30 and TRBJ2-1; D remains ambiguous. V was shortened by 3 bases and J by 3 bases, with 15 bases between the two germline ends. Germline lookup yields CDR1 GTSNPN and CDR2 SVGIG (reference sequence). This CDR3 region has 15 residues. For the CDR3, the DNA is TGTGCCTGGAGAAGAACAGAAAACCGCTACAATGAGCAGTTCTTC. This translates into CAWRRTENRYNEQFF. Full variable domain (rest looked up from reference TRBV30 and TRBJ2-1): SQTIHQWPATLVQPVGSPLSLECTVEGTSNPNLYWYRQAAGRGLQLLFYSVGIGQISSEVPQNLSASRPQDRQFILSSKKLLLSDSGFYLCAWRRTENRYNEQFFGPGTRLTVL.

The chain couples TRBV30 to TRBJ1-4, with 7 bases fitting TRBD1. The junction had 8 bases not matched to a gene; V was cut back by 4 bases and J by 6 bases. Germline assignment: CDR1 GTSNPN and CDR2 SVGIG (reference sequence). The CDR3 length is 14 residues. In DNA form, the CDR3 reads TGTGCCTGGAACACAGGGGCTACCTATGAAAAACTGTTTTTT. It translates to CAWNTGATYEKLFF. Full variable domain (rest looked up from reference TRBV30 and TRBJ1-4): SQTIHQWPATLVQPVGSPLSLECTVEGTSNPNLYWYRQAAGRGLQLLFYSVGIGQISSEVPQNLSASRPQDRQFILSSKKLLLSDSGFYLCAWNTGATYEKLFFGSGTQLSVL.

This rearrangement joins TRBV29-1 to TRBJ2-7, with TRBD2 matching 12 bases. Germline CDR1 is SQVTM and CDR2 is ANQGSEA. V lost 5 bases, J lost 3 bases, and 5 bases stayed unmatched. The CDR3 consists of 14 residues. DNA for the CDR3: TGCAGCGTTCAACGGACTAGCGGGGTCTACGAGCAGTACTTC. This gives the protein CSVQRTSGVYEQYF.

The V call is TRBV5-1, the J call TRBJ1-2, with D maybe TRBD1 (5 bases). V shed 0 bases and J shed 5 bases, with 11 bases lying between them. Germline CDR1 SGHRS, CDR2 YFSETQ. The CDR3 spans 14 residues. The CDR3 here is CASSLEPGTYGYTF. The DNA for the CDR3 is TGCGCCAGCAGCTTGGAACCGGGGACGTATGGCTACACCTTC.

The chain uses TRBV5-6 and TRBJ1-1; D gene uncertain. Germline V gene sequence: CDR1 SGHDT, CDR2 YYEEEE. V lost 4 bases and J 1 base, leaving 14 bases between the germline ends. This CDR3 spans 15 amino acids. CDR3 residues: CASSMSRRQNTEAFF. The CDR3 region has the DNA TGTGCCAGCAGCATGTCCCGCAGGCAGAACACTGAAGCTTTCTTT.

This rearrangement joins TRBV29-1 to TRBJ2-1; tentatively, D is TRBD1 (5 bases). Trimming took 7 bases from V and 4 from J, leaving 11 bases between them. Germline values: CDR1 SQVTM, CDR2 ANQGSEA. The CDR3 spans 12 residues. CDR3 residues: CSAGHLYNEQFF. CDR3 nucleotide sequence: TGCAGCGCTGGACACCTATACAATGAGCAGTTCTTC.

This chain joins TRBV5-5 and TRBJ2-1; TRBD2 is a possible D gene (5 bases). Germline V gene data show CDR1 as SGHKS and CDR2 as YYEKEE (reference sequence). The CDR3 loop spans 15 amino acids. Trimming cost V 3 bases and J 9 bases, with 19 bases left between them. The CDR3 DNA is TGTGCCAGCAGCTCTTACCGTCCCCCTCGGGGTGAGCAGTTCTTC. This codes for CASSSYRPPRGEQFF.

The genes are TRBV29-1 and TRBJ1-2; D is perhaps TRBD1 (5 bases). The germline CDR1 and CDR2 sequences are SQVTM and ANQGSEA. This CDR3 spans 14 amino acids. Trimming removed 3 bases from V and 8 bases from J, with 19 bases in between. The CDR3 DNA sequence: TGCAGCGTTGATGGGGCAGCGCGGTTGAAGGGCTACACCTTC. As protein: CSVDGAARLKGYTF.

V gene TRBV5-1 combines with J gene TRBJ1-2, with D unresolved. Per the germline V gene, CDR1 is SGHRS and CDR2 is YFSETQ. The V and J ends lost 3 bases and 2 bases respectively, with 14 bases between them. The CDR3 has 15 amino acids. The CDR3 is CASSSTTVANYGYTF. CDR3 coding DNA: TGCGCCAGCAGCTCGACCACAGTGGCGAACTATGGCTACACCTTC. The whole variable domain, filled in from reference TRBV5-1 and TRBJ1-2, reads KAGVTQTPRYLIKTRGQQVTLSCSPISGHRSVSWYQQTPGQGLQFLFEYFSETQRNKGNFPGRFSGRQFSNSRSEMNVSTLELGDSALYLCASSSTTVANYGYTFGSGTRLTVV.

The chain links TRBV28 to TRBJ2-1; the D call may be TRBD1 or TRBD2 (5 bases each). The V gene lost 5 bases and the J gene lost 1 base, with 12 bases spanning the gap. Germline V CDR1 and CDR2: MDHEN, SYDVKM. CDR3 size: 15 residues. The CDR3 sequence: CASSRRDGSYNEQFF. CDR3 bases: TGTGCCAGCAGTCGACGGGACGGTTCCTACAATGAGCAGTTCTTC.

This clone came up once. The chain employs TRBV28 and TRBJ2-5, with 9 positions matching TRBD2. Germline V CDR1 and CDR2: MDHEN, SYDVKM. V lost 4 bases, J lost 5 bases, and 5 bases stayed unmatched. The CDR3 sequence is 14 residues long. This CDR3 is CASSSLAGRETQYF. In nucleotides, the CDR3 is TGTGCCAGCAGTTCTCTAGCGGGGAGGGAGACCCAGTACTTC.

This clone was recorded once. V gene TRBV25-1 combines with J gene TRBJ2-4; 8 bases line up with TRBD1. Germline V gene lookup returns CDR1 MGHDK and CDR2 SYGVNS. The CDR3 covers 18 residues. V dropped 4 bases and J dropped 7; count of bases not matched to a gene: 18. CDR3 bases: TGTGCCAGCAGTGTGGTACAAGGCCCAGGGGGCGTCGGGAACATTCAGTACTTC. Translation: CASSVVQGPGGVGNIQYF.

The chain recombines TRBV4-3 with TRBJ1-1; D remains ambiguous. V lost 2 bases and J 0 bases, leaving 13 bases between the germline ends. This CDR3 spans 16 amino acids. From germline, CDR1 is LGHNA and CDR2 YSLEER. CDR3 amino acids: CASSQKVVSMNTEAFF. DNA for the CDR3: TGCGCCAGCAGCCAAAAGGTCGTGTCCATGAACACTGAAGCTTTCTTT.

The V gene is TRBV6-5, the J gene TRBJ1-6; the match to TRBD1 covers 7 bases. Trimming removed 8 bases from V and 5 bases from J; junction bases left unmatched: 9. Germline V lookup: CDR1 MNHEY, CDR2 SVGAGI. The CDR3 length is 15 residues. The CDR3 sequence: CASAPGGTDNSPLHF. The CDR3 bases are TGTGCCAGCGCACCGGGGGGGACAGATAATTCACCCCTCCACTTT.

The CDR3 nucleotides are TGTGCCAGCAGTCAACGAGGCGGAGCGAACACCGGGGAGCTGTTTTTT. This sequence encodes CASSQRGGANTGELFF. The chain joins TRBV6-4 to TRBJ2-2; D is unresolved. Per germline, CDR1 MRHNA and CDR2 SNTAGT. V was trimmed by 5 bases and J by 0 bases, leaving 13 bases between them. This CDR3 has 16 amino acids.

This chain connects TRBV6-5 to TRBJ2-2; TRBD1 is a possible D gene (7 bases). Between the trimmed V and J ends, which lost 11 bases and 4 bases, there was a span of 20 bases. The CDR3 is 15 residues long. In germline, CDR1 is MNHEY, CDR2 SVGAGI. The CDR3 loop is CAAAESGGLTGELFF. CDR3 in DNA: TGTGCCGCAGCAGAGTCAGGGGGGCTCACCGGGGAGCTGTTTTTT.

CDR3 region: CASSVGAGQSNTEAFF. For the CDR3, the DNA is TGTGCCAGCAGCGTAGGTGCGGGCCAGTCGAACACTGAAGCTTTCTTT. The V and J genes are TRBV9 and TRBJ1-1; D is unresolved. V was pared by 0 bases and J by 1 base, with 13 bases between. Germline assignment: CDR1 SGDLS and CDR2 YYNGEE. The CDR3 runs 16 residues.

The V gene is TRBV5-6, the J gene TRBJ2-1; D perhaps matches TRBD1 (5 bases). V was shortened by 2 bases and J by 0 bases, with 12 bases between the two germline ends. CDR1 and CDR2 from the germline V gene are SGHDT and YYEEEE. The CDR3 covers 16 residues. The DNA for the CDR3 is TGTGCCAGCAGCTTTGGGGCCGGTAGCTCCTACAATGAGCAGTTCTTC. It codes for CASSFGAGSSYNEQFF.

This sequence joins TRBV18 and TRBJ2-7; D is possibly TRBD2 (6 bases). The germline CDR1 and CDR2 sequences are KGHSH and LQKENI. V lost 6 bases and J 0 bases, leaving 18 bases between the germline ends. The CDR3 covers 16 residues. The CDR3 region is CASSLSRGAPSYEQYF. CDR3 coding DNA: TGTGCCAGCTCCCTGTCTCGCGGGGCCCCCTCCTACGAGCAGTACTTC.

The chain links TRBV9 to TRBJ2-1, with TRBD2 as a possible D gene (5 bases). The germline gives CDR1 SGDLS, CDR2 YYNGEE. The CDR3 covers 15 residues. With 2 bases removed from V and 2 bases from J, the gap between germline ends came to 11 bases. The CDR3 here is CASSVLARAYNEQFF. For the CDR3, the DNA is TGTGCCAGCAGCGTCCTGGCGAGGGCCTACAATGAGCAGTTCTTC.

This chain joins TRBV5-1 and TRBJ2-7, with a tentative D call TRBD2 (5 bases). Trimming took 0 bases from V and 0 from J, leaving 16 bases between them. The CDR3 length is 17 residues. Germline-derived CDR1 and CDR2 are SGHRS and YFSETQ. The DNA of the CDR3 is TGCGCCAGCAGCTTGGGGGTTTCGCGGGCCAGCTCCTACGAGCAGTACTTC. It specifies CASSLGVSRASSYEQYF.

Comment on this clone: Other DNA variants within this sample encode the same CDR3. The V and J genes are TRBV28 and TRBJ1-4, with D unclear. Germline V CDR1 and CDR2: MDHEN, SYDVKM. Trimming removed 2 bases at V and 8 bases at J, with 6 bases between. The CDR3 is 12 amino acids. The CDR3: CASSLLGEKLFF. The CDR3 coding sequence is TGTGCCAGCAGTTTACTGGGAGAAAAACTGTTTTTT.

This chain connects TRBV5-1 to TRBJ1-2; no clear D gene. V was pared by 0 bases and J by 4 bases, with 10 bases between. The CDR3 is made up of 14 amino acids. From germline, CDR1 is SGHRS and CDR2 YFSETQ. CDR3 region: CASSLVVGGYGYTF. The CDR3 region has the DNA TGCGCCAGCAGCTTGGTAGTGGGAGGCTATGGCTACACCTTC. Looking up the rest from reference TRBV5-1 and TRBJ1-2 gives the full variable domain: KAGVTQTPRYLIKTRGQQVTLSCSPISGHRSVSWYQQTPGQGLQFLFEYFSETQRNKGNFPGRFSGRQFSNSRSEMNVSTLELGDSALYLCASSLVVGGYGYTFGSGTRLTVV.

The V call is TRBV10-3, the J call TRBJ2-5; a possible D gene is TRBD1 (5 bases). The CDR3 sequence is 14 residues long. Germline V lookup: CDR1 ENHRY, CDR2 SYGVKD. Trimming pared 2 bases from V and 1 base from J, leaving 8 bases between. The CDR3 sequence: CAISEDSLQETQYF. The CDR3 nucleotides read TGTGCCATCAGTGAGGACAGTCTCCAAGAGACCCAGTACTTC.

This clone was detected once. The same CDR3 is also encoded by other DNA sequences in this sample. The chain couples TRBV9 to TRBJ1-3, with 7 bases identical to TRBD1. Germline V gene data show CDR1 as SGDLS and CDR2 as YYNGEE. The CDR3 extends over 14 amino acids. The J segment lost 4 bases and the V segment lost 3 bases, leaving 4 bases of the junction unmatched. CDR3 region: CASSGQGFGNTIYF. For the CDR3, the DNA is TGTGCCAGCAGCGGACAGGGTTTCGGAAACACCATATATTTT. Combining the CDR3 with reference TRBV9 and TRBJ1-3 gives the whole variable domain DSGVTQTPKHLITATGQRVTLRCSPRSGDLSVYWYQQSLDQGLQFLIQYYNGEERAKGNILERFSAQQFPDLHSELNLSSLELGDSALYFCASSGQGFGNTIYFGEGSWLTVV.

The V and J genes are TRBV7-2 and TRBJ2-7, with TRBD2 matching 8 bases. CDR3 length: 15 residues. Trimming took 1 base from V and 2 from J; bases not matched to a gene: 4. CDR1 is SGHTA, CDR2 FQGNSA, per germline. The DNA for the CDR3 is TGTGCCAGCAGCTTAGTTGGACTAGCCCCCTACGAGCAGTACTTC. Translation gives CASSLVGLAPYEQYF.

Regarding this clone: One junction end disagrees with the germline gene, perhaps due to a read error. DNA of the CDR3: TGTGCCAGCAGTGAGGACAGGGGTTCGCTCTTC. It encodes CASSEDRGSLF. The chain joins TRBV2 to TRBJ1-2, with 9 bases fitting TRBD1. CDR1 is SNHLY and CDR2 is FYNNEI in the germline V gene. This CDR3 has 11 amino acids.

This clone was counted a few times. This rearrangement joins TRBV28 to TRBJ1-5; D unresolved. V was pared by 5 bases and J by 2 bases, with 10 bases between. The CDR3 spans 14 residues. Germline assignment: CDR1 MDHEN and CDR2 SYDVKM. CDR3 protein: CASSPYWGNQPQHF. As DNA, the CDR3 is TGTGCCAGCAGTCCATATTGGGGCAATCAGCCCCAGCATTTT.

The chain employs TRBV4-1 and TRBJ2-7; D remains ambiguous. CDR3 length: 15 amino acids. The ends were cut back, 0 bases at V and 3 bases at J, with 12 bases in the middle. Germline CDR1 reads MGHRA; CDR2 reads YSYEKL. Here the CDR3 reads CASSQDLGQSYEQYF. The DNA of the CDR3 is TGCGCCAGCAGCCAAGATCTAGGGCAGAGCTACGAGCAGTACTTC.